The clone carrying this T cell receptor beta chain was recorded a few times. Within the sample, other DNA sequences also encode this same CDR3. This CDR3 contains 13 residues. Trimming removed 5 bases from V and 4 bases from J, with 10 bases in between. CDR1 and CDR2 from the germline V gene are MDHEN and SYDVKM. This specimen belongs to a study of beta chain features in type 1 diabetes. The entirety of the isolated RNA underwent reverse transcription, so expressed TCRB transcripts were sequenced. Profiled with immunoSEQ multiplex PCR; TCRdb holds only in-frame clones, not every one. The sample contains hundreds of thousands of clones, 15% of which appear only once.

The gene calls are TRBV28 and TRBJ2-3; D could derive from TRBD1 or TRBD2 (5 bases each). The sequenced material came from naive CD4+ T cells from blood. The sequence came from a man aged 18 to 30 in good health. CDR3 amino acids: CASSKRGADTQYF. The CDR3 DNA reads as TGTGCCAGCAGTAAGAGGGGTGCAGATACGCAGTATTTT.